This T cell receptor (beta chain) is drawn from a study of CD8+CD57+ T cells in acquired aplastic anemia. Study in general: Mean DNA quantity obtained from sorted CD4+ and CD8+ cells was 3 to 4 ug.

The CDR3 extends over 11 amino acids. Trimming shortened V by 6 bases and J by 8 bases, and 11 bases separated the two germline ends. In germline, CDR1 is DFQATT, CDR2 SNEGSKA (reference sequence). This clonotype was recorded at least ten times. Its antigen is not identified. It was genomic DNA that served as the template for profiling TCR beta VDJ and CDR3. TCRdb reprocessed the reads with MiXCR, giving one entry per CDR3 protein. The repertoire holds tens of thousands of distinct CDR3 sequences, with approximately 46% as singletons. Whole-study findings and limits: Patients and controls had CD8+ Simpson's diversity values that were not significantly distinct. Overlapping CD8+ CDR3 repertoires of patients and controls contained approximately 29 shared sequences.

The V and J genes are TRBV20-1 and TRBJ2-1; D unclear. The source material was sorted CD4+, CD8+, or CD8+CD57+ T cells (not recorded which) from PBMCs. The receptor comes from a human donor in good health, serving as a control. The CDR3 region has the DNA TGCAGTGCCATCTGGGGATATGAGCAGTTCTTC. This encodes CSAIWGYEQFF.